This T cell receptor (beta chain) was found in a study of blood T cell repertoires in COVID-19. Study as a whole: The cDNA or gDNA used as material had been derived from T cells, B-cell-depleted T cells, or PBMCs.

The assay was immunoSEQ multiplex PCR, and TCRdb's table has in-frame clones only and misses some. The repertoire includes roughly 400,000 clones, about 88% of them detected once, and roughly 1.4% sits in the top ten. The V gene's germline CDR1 is SGHVS and CDR2 FQNEAQ. Trimming left V 4 bases short and J 5 bases short, with 9 bases between. The CDR3 has 13 amino acids. The source material was PBMCs or T cells enriched from blood (not recorded which). This sequence joins TRBV7-8 and TRBJ1-5; D possibly corresponds to TRBD1 (5 bases). This receptor was obtained from a young woman who had been exposed to COVID-19. CDR3 DNA sequence: TGTGCCAGCAGCTCAGACAGTTATCAGCCCCAGCATTTT. It specifies CASSSDSYQPQHF.